The source of this TCR beta chain is a study of technical replicates of blood from a handful of donors. The table came from immunoSEQ multiplex PCR; TCRdb's copy has only in-frame clones and leaves some out. The sample yields around 95,000 clones, about 94% seen once. The CDR3 has 17 amino acids. V was trimmed by 2 bases and J by 2 bases, leaving 16 bases between them. CDR1 LNHDA and CDR2 SQIVND come from the germline V gene (reference sequence). This clonotype originated in a human donor in good health. The J gene is TRBJ1-5, the V gene TRBV19, with D possibly matching TRBD1 (5 bases). Specimen: T cells isolated from PBMCs. CDR3 DNA sequence: TGTGCCAGTAGTATAAGCCCCCACCGGGGGGGCAATCAGCCCCAGCATTTT. It specifies CASSISPHRGGNQPQHF. Together with reference TRBV19 and TRBJ1-5, the CDR3 gives the full variable domain: DGGITQSPKYLFRKEGQNVTLSCEQNLNHDAMYWYRQDPGQGLRLIYYSQIVNDFQKGDIAEGYSVSREKKESFPLTVTSAQKNPTAFYLCASSISPHRGGNQPQHFGDGTRLSIL.